The clone carrying this TCR beta chain has just a few counts. Its cognate antigen is unknown. This entry belongs to a study of T cell repertoires in cytomegalovirus infection. V was clipped by 2 bases and J by 2 bases, with 7 bases between them. This CDR3 comprises 14 residues. Looked up from germline, CDR1 is MNHNY and CDR2 is SVGAGI (reference sequence). One entry per CDR3 protein, called by TCRdb with MiXCR from the reads. Of roughly 350,000 distinct CDR3 sequences in the sample, approximately 30% are singletons; the top ten hold 13%. This receptor was identified in a human donor in good health (CMV status not recorded). Some clones in this sample may be carry-over from other donors' samples. V usage is TRBV6-6 and J usage is TRBJ1-3; TRBD1 might be the D (5 bases). This material consisted of cultured PBMCs, taken from culture after CMV antigen stimulation. The CDR3 DNA is TGTGCCAGCAGTTACGAAGGGGCTGGAAACACCATATATTTT. This sequence encodes CASSYEGAGNTIYF.